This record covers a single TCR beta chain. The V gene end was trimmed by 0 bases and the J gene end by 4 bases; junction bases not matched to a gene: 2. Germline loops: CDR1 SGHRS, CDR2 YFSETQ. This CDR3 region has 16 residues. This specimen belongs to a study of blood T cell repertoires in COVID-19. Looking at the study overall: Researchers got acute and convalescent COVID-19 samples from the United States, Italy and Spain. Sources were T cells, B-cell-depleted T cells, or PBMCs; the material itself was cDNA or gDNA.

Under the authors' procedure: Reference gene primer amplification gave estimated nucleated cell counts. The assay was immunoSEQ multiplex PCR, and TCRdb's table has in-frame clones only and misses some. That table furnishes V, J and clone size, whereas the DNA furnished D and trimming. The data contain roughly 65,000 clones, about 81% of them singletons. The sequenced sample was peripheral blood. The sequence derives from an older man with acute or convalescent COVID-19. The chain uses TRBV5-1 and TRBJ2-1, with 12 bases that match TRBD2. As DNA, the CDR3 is TGCGCCAGCAGCTTGGCGACTAGCGGGGGTTACAATGAGCAGTTCTTC. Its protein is CASSLATSGGYNEQFF.